These 7 T cell receptor beta chains came from one sample sequenced in a study of blood T cell repertoires in COVID-19. The repertoire was sequenced with immunoSEQ multiplex PCR; TCRdb's copy has only in-frame clones and lacks some. The sample has fewer than 350,000 clones, approximately 91% seen once; the top ten hold about 8.6%. The sequenced sample was peripheral blood. All receptors come from a man between 18 and 29 years old with active or convalescent COVID-19.

The rearrangement uses TRBV7-3 and TRBJ2-7, with a possible D match to TRBD2 (6 bases). V was clipped by 4 bases and J by 7 bases, with 14 bases between them. Germline V gene sequence: CDR1 SGHTA, CDR2 FQGTGA. This CDR3 comprises 13 residues. The CDR3 region is CASSSAAGHEQYF. CDR3 nucleotide sequence: TGTGCCAGCAGCTCCGCAGCGGGCCATGAGCAGTACTTC.

The chain joins TRBV5-8 to TRBJ2-7, with D possibly matching TRBD1 (6 bases). The V end lost 4 bases, the J end lost 0 bases, and 11 bases lay between the germline ends. The germline V gene encodes CDR1 SGHTS and CDR2 YDEGEE. The CDR3 loop spans 14 amino acids. The CDR3 loop reads CASSPGQLSYEQYF. Here the CDR3 DNA reads TGTGCCAGCAGCCCCGGACAGCTCTCCTACGAGCAGTACTTC. The full variable domain, rest sourced from reference TRBV5-8 and TRBJ2-7, is EAGVTQSPTHLIKTRGQQATLRCSPISGHTSVYWYQQALGLGLQFLLWYDEGEERNRGNFPPRFSGRQFPNYSSELNVNALELEDSALYLCASSPGQLSYEQYFGPGTRLTVT.

The chain is built from TRBV12-3 or TRBV12-4 and TRBJ2-1; TRBD1 agrees at 8 bases. V was clipped by 6 bases and J by 9 bases; unmatched bases: 4. CDR3 length equals 12 residues. For the CDR3, the DNA is TGTGCCAGCAGGACAGGGGAGACTGAGCAGTTCTTC. Protein: CASRTGETEQFF.

The chain combines TRBV5-4 with TRBJ1-4; the D is unclear. Germline CDR1 and CDR2: SGHNT and YYREEE (reference sequence). This CDR3 is 13 amino acids long. Trimming left V 2 bases short and J 6 bases short, with 8 bases between. CDR3 coding DNA: TGTGCCAGCAGCTTTTCGGGGTATGAAAAACTGTTTTTT. Its translation is CASSFSGYEKLFF.

The chain combines TRBV5-1 with TRBJ1-1, with 8 positions matching TRBD1. Trimming at V came to 5 bases and at J to 3 bases, leaving 6 bases not matched to a gene. Germline V lookup: CDR1 SGHRS, CDR2 YFSETQ. The CDR3 consists of 14 residues. The CDR3 DNA reads TGCGCCAGCAGTCGGGACAGGCGGGACACTGAAGCTTTCTTT. Amino acid sequence: CASSRDRRDTEAFF. The full variable domain, rest sourced from reference TRBV5-1 and TRBJ1-1, is KAGVTQTPRYLIKTRGQQVTLSCSPISGHRSVSWYQQTPGQGLQFLFEYFSETQRNKGNFPGRFSGRQFSNSRSEMNVSTLELGDSALYLCASSRDRRDTEAFFGQGTRLTVV.

This rearrangement joins TRBV5-1 to TRBJ2-5, with TRBD2 as a possible D gene (5 bases). This CDR3 has 14 residues. Deletions cut 4 bases from V and 5 bases from J, with 15 bases between. CDR1 and CDR2 from the germline V gene are SGHRS and YFSETQ. CDR3 in amino acids: CASSPSGMGETQYF. The DNA for the CDR3 is TGCGCCAGCAGCCCCTCGGGGATGGGGGAGACCCAGTACTTC.

This clone has more than one count but fewer than ten. The chain carries TRBV3-1 (or the pseudogene TRBV3-2) and TRBJ1-4, with 7 bases fitting TRBD1. Germline lookup yields CDR1 LGHDT and CDR2 YNNKEL (reference sequence). This CDR3 is 14 amino acids long. Trimming took 4 bases from V and 5 from J; bases not matched to a gene: 4. The CDR3 loop reads CASSPGTANEKLFF. The CDR3 DNA is TGTGCCAGCAGCCCCGGGACAGCCAATGAAAAACTGTTTTTT.